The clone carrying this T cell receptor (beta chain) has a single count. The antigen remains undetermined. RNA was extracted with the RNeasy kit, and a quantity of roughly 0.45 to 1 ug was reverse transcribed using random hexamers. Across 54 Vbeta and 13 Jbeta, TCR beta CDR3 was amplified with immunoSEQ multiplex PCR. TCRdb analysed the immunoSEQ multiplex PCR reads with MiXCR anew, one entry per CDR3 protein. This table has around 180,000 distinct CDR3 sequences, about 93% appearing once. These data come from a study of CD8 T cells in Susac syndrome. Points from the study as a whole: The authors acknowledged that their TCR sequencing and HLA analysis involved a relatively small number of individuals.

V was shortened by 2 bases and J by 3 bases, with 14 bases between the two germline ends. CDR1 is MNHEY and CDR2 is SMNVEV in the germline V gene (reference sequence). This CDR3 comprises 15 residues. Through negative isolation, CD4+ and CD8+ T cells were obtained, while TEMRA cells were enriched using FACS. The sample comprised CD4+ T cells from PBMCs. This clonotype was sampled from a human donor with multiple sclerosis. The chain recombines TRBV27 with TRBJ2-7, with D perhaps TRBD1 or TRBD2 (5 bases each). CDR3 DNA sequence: TGTGCCAGCAGTTTAAAGTGGGGGAACAGCTACGAGCAGTACTTC. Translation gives CASSLKWGNSYEQYF.